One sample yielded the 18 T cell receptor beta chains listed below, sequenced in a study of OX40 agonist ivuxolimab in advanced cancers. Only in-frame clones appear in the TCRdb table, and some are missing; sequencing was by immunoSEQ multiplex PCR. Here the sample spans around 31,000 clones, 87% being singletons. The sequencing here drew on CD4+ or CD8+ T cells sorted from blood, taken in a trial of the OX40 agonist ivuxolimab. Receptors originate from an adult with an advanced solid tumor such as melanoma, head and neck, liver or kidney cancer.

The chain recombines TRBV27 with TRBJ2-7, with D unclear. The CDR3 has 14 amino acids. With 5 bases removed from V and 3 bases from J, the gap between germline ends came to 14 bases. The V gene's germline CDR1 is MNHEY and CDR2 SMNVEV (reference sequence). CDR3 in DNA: TGTGCCAGCAGTAGCACTGCTGGCGGCTACGAGCAGTACTTC. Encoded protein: CASSSTAGGYEQYF.

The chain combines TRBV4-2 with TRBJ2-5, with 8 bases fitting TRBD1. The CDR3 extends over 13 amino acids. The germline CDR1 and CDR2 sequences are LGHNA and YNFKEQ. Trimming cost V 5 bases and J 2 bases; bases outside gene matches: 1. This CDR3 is CASSGDRQETQYF. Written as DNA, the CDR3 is TGTGCCAGCAGCGGGGACAGGCAAGAGACCCAGTACTTC.

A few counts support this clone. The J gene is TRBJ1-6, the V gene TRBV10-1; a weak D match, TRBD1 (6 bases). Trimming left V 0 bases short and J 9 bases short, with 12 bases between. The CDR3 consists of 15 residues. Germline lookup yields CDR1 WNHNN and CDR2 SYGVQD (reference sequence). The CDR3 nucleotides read TGCGCCAGCAGTGAGTCTACAGGGAATTTTTCACCCCTCCACTTT. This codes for CASSESTGNFSPLHF.

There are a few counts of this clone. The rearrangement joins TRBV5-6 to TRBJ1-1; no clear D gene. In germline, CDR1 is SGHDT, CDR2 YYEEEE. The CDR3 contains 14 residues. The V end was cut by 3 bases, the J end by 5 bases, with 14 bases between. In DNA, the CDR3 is TGTGCCAGCAGCTCCCGTGGCCTCTGGACTGAAGCTTTCTTT. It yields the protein CASSSRGLWTEAFF.

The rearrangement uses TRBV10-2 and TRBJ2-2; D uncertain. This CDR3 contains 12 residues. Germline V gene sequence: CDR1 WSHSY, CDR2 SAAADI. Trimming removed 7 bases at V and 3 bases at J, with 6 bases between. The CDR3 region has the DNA TGCGCCAGCAAAAGGGACACCGGGGAGCTGTTTTTT. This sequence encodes CASKRDTGELFF.

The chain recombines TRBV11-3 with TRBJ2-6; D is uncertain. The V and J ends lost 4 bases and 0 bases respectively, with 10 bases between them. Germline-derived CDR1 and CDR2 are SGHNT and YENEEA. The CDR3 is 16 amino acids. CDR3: CASSSRRGSGANVLTF. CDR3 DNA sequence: TGTGCCAGCAGCTCCAGGCGTGGCTCTGGGGCCAACGTCCTGACTTTC.

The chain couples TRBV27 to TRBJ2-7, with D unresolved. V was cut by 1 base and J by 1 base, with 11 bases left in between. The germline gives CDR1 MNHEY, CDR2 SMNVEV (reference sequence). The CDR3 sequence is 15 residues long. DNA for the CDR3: TGTGCCAGCAGTTTATGGGGTACCCGATCCTACGAGCAGTACTTC. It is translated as CASSLWGTRSYEQYF.

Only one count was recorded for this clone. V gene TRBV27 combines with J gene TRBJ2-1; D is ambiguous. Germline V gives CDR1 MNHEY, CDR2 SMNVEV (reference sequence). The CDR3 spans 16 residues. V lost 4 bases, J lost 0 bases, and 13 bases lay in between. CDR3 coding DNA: TGTGCCAGCAGTTCCCCGCCGGCGCACTCCTACAATGAGCAGTTCTTC. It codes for CASSSPPAHSYNEQFF.

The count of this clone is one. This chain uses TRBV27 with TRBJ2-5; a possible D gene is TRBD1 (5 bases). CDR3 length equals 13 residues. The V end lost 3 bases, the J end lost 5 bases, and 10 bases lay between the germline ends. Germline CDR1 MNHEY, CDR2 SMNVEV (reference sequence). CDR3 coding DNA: TGTGCCAGCAGTTTGCTGGGGCCGGAGACCCAGTACTTC. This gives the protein CASSLLGPETQYF.

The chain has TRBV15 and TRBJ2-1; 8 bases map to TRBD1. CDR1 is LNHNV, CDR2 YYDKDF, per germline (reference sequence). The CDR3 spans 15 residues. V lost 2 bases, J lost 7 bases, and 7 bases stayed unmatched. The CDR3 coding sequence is TGTGCCACCAGCAGAACCCGACAGGGGCAAAATGAGCAGTTCTTC. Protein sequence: CATSRTRQGQNEQFF.

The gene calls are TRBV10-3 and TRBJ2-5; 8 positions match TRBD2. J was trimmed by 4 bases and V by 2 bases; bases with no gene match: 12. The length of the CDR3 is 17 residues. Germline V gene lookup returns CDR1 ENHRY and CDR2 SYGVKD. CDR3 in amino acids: CAISEPPERENAETQYF. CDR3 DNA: TGTGCCATCAGTGAGCCTCCGGAGCGGGAGAACGCAGAGACCCAGTACTTC.

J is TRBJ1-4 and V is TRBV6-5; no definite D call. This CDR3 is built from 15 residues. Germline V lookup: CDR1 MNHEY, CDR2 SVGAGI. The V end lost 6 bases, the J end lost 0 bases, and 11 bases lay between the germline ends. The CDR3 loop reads CASSLLGATNEKLFF. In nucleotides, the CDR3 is TGTGCCAGCAGCCTACTGGGTGCAACTAATGAAAAACTGTTTTTT.

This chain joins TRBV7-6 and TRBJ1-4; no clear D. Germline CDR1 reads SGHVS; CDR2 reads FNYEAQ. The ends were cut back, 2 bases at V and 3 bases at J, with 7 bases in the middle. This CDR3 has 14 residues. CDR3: CASSLSVANEKLFF. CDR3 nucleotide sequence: TGTGCCAGCAGCTTATCCGTTGCTAATGAAAAACTGTTTTTT.

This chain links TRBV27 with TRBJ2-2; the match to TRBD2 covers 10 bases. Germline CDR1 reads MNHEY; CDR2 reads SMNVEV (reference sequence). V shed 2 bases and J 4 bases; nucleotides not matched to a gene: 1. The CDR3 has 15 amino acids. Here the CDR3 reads CASSLGLAATGELFF. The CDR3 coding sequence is TGTGCCAGCAGTTTAGGACTAGCGGCCACCGGGGAGCTGTTTTTT.

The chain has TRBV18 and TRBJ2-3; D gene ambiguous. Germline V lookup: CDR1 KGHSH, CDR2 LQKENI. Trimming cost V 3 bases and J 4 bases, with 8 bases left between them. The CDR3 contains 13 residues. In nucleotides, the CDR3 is TGTGCCAGCTCACCCGCAGAAGCAGATACGCAGTATTTT. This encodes CASSPAEADTQYF.

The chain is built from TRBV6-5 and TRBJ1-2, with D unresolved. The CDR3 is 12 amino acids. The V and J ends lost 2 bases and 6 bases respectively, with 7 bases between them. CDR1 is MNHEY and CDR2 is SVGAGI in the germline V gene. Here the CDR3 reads CASSYGVNGYTF. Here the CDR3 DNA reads TGTGCCAGCAGTTACGGGGTAAATGGCTACACCTTC.

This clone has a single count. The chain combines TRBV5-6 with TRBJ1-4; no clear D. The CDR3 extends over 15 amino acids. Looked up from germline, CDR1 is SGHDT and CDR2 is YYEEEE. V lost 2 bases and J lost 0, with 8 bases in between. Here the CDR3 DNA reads TGTGCCAGCAGCTTCGGGCGGGCAACTAATGAAAAACTGTTTTTT. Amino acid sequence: CASSFGRATNEKLFF. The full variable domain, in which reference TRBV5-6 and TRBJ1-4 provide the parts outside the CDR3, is DAGVTQSPTHLIKTRGQQVTLRCSPKSGHDTVSWYQQALGQGPQFIFQYYEEEERQRGNFPDRFSGHQFPNYSSELNVNALLLGDSALYLCASSFGRATNEKLFFGSGTQLSVL.

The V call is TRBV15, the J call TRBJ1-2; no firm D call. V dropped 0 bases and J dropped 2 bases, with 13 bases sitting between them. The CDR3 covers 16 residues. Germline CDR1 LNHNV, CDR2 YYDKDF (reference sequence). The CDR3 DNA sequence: TGTGCCACCAGCAGAGATCAGGACCGACTCAACTATGGCTACACCTTC. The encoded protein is CATSRDQDRLNYGYTF.